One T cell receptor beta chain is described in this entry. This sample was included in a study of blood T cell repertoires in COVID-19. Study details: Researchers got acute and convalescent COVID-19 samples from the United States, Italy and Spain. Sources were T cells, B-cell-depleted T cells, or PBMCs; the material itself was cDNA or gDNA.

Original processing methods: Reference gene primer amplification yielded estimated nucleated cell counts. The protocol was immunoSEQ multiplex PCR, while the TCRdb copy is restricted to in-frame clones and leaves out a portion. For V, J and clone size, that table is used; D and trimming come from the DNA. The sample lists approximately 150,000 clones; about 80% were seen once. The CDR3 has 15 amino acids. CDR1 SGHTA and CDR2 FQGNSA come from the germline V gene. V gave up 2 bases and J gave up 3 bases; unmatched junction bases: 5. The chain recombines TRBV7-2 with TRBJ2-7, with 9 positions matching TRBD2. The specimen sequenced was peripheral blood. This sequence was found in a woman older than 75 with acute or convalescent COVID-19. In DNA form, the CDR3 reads TGTGCCAGCAGCTTATATCCGACTAGCGGCTACGAGCAGTACTTC. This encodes CASSLYPTSGYEQYF.